This T cell receptor (beta chain) was identified in a study of cytomegalovirus exposure and HLA in healthy donors. Within the sample, this clone is medium-sized (0.01 to 0.1%). With 60 Vbeta and 13 Jbeta primers, the PCR was carried out. The assay was immunoSEQ multiplex PCR, and TCRdb's table has in-frame clones only and misses some. The data contain some 150,000 clones, over 70% of them singletons. V lost 7 bases, J lost 4 bases, and 8 bases stayed unmatched. The CDR3 has 14 amino acids. Looked up from germline, CDR1 is SEHNR and CDR2 is FQNEAQ (reference sequence). This clonotype was obtained from a man in his thirties or forties in good health and CMV-seronegative. The V call is TRBV7-9, the J call TRBJ1-1; 8 positions agree with TRBD1. The specimen was PBMCs. Written as DNA, the CDR3 is TGTGCCAGCATCTCAGGGGGCGAGGGCACTGAAGCTTTCTTT. This gives the protein CASISGGEGTEAFF.